Shown below are 32 T cell receptor beta chains from a single sample sequenced in a study of shared clonotypes between healthy human individuals. Positively selected for CCR7, the CD45RO-negative cells used as naive CD8 cells excluded terminally differentiated effector memory CD45RA+ cells. Assay used: immunoSEQ multiplex PCR; TCRdb lists only in-frame clones, some missing. Altogether fewer than 800,000 clones are present, about 92% being singletons, with the ten largest covering 24%. The sample consisted of naive CD8+ T cells sorted from blood. The origin of the receptors is a man aged 25 to 40 in good health.

The V and J genes are TRBV7-6 and TRBJ2-1; the match to TRBD2 covers 13 bases. The CDR3 is made up of 17 amino acids. The V and J ends lost 5 bases and 2 bases, in that order; junction bases with no gene match: 6. Looked up from germline, CDR1 is SGHVS and CDR2 is FNYEAQ. The CDR3 loop is CASSGPGLAGPYNEQFF. The CDR3 DNA reads as TGTGCCAGCAGCGGCCCGGGACTAGCGGGACCCTACAATGAGCAGTTCTTC.

This chain joins TRBV6-1 and TRBJ2-7, with D tentatively TRBD2 (5 bases). V shed 0 bases and J shed 2 bases, with 17 bases lying between them. Germline assignment: CDR1 MNHNS and CDR2 SASEGT. This CDR3 is built from 17 residues. CDR3 bases: TGTGCCAGCAGTGAAGCGCGTCCGGGAATAGTCGCCTACGAGCAGTACTTC. Its translation: CASSEARPGIVAYEQYF.

The rearrangement uses TRBV5-4 and TRBJ2-3, with D tentatively TRBD1 (5 bases). The V end was cut by 4 bases, the J end by 2 bases, with 14 bases between. The germline V gene encodes CDR1 SGHNT and CDR2 YYREEE (reference sequence). This CDR3 is built from 15 residues. For the CDR3, the DNA is TGTGCCAGCAGCGCATGGGGCGGATACACAGATACGCAGTATTTT. It codes for CASSAWGGYTDTQYF. Full variable domain (missing parts from reference TRBV5-4 and TRBJ2-3): ETGVTQSPTHLIKTRGQQVTLRCSSQSGHNTVSWYQQALGQGPQFIFQYYREEENGRGNFPPRFSGLQFPNYSSELNVNALELDDSALYLCASSAWGGYTDTQYFGPGTRLTVL.

The gene calls are TRBV10-1 and TRBJ2-3, with D perhaps matching TRBD2 (6 bases). CDR1 and CDR2 from the germline V gene are WNHNN and SYGVQD (reference sequence). Trimming removed 3 bases from V and 4 bases from J, with 11 bases in between. The CDR3 is 14 residues long. The CDR3 region is CASSDPGDPDTQYF. The CDR3 region has the DNA TGCGCCAGCAGTGACCCGGGAGACCCAGATACGCAGTATTTT.

The genes are TRBV14 and TRBJ2-7; D gene ambiguous. This CDR3 contains 15 residues. With 4 bases removed from V and 5 bases from J, the gap between germline ends came to 18 bases. Germline CDR1 and CDR2: SGHDN and FVKESK. The CDR3 DNA sequence: TGTGCCAGCAGCCCTCCGGGCTCTTCCTTCCACGAGCAGTACTTC. Residues: CASSPPGSSFHEQYF. Based on the CDR3 plus reference TRBV14 and TRBJ2-7, the full variable domain is EAGVTQFPSHSVIEKGQTVTLRCDPISGHDNLYWYRRVMGKEIKFLLHFVKESKQDESGMPNNRFLAERTGGTYSTLKVQPAELEDSGVYFCASSPPGSSFHEQYFGPGTRLTVT.

The rearrangement uses TRBV7-9 and TRBJ2-7; TRBD1 is a possible D gene (6 bases). V dropped 4 bases and J dropped 3 bases, with 16 bases sitting between them. The germline V gene has CDR1 SEHNR and CDR2 FQNEAQ (reference sequence). This CDR3 has 15 amino acids. The CDR3 spells CASSSITGTHYEQYF. The CDR3, as DNA: TGTGCCAGCAGCTCTATTACTGGGACACACTACGAGCAGTACTTC.

This chain links TRBV1 with TRBJ2-3. TRBV1 is marked as a pseudogene. The CDR3 covers 11 residues. The CDR3 reads CTSSHTDTQYF. The DNA for the CDR3 is TGCACCAGCAGCCACACAGATACGCAGTATTTT.

This rearrangement joins TRBV28 to TRBJ1-2; D gene uncertain. The CDR3 length is 14 residues. Germline V gives CDR1 MDHEN, CDR2 SYDVKM. Trimming took off 2 bases at V and 3 bases at J, with 10 bases between the two ends. In DNA form, the CDR3 reads TGTGCCAGCAGTTTAGAGGCCCGGGACTATGGCTACACCTTC. Protein sequence: CASSLEARDYGYTF.

The J gene is TRBJ2-1, the V gene TRBV30; D is perhaps TRBD2 (5 bases). This CDR3 contains 10 residues. The V end lost 2 bases, the J end lost 9 bases, and 5 bases lay between the germline ends. CDR1 is GTSNPN and CDR2 is SVGIG in the germline V gene (reference sequence). The CDR3 here is CAWSRGEQFF. Written as DNA, the CDR3 is TGTGCCTGGAGTCGGGGTGAGCAGTTCTTC.

This clone was counted a few times. Other DNA sequences in the same sample also yield this CDR3. This chain links TRBV5-3 with TRBJ1-1; no definite D call. TRBV5-3 has ORF status, its function being uncertain. The germline V and J ends were trimmed by 4 bases and 10 bases, with 17 bases remaining between them. The CDR3 loop spans 13 amino acids. The DNA of the CDR3 is TGTGCCAGAAGCATGGGAGGGAGCGAGACAGCTTTCTTT. As protein: CARSMGGSETAFF.

This chain links TRBV7-2 with TRBJ2-5; weak D call: TRBD2 (6 bases). Trimming shortened V by 5 bases and J by 3 bases, and 16 bases separated the two germline ends. CDR3 length equals 15 residues. Germline V gene data show CDR1 as SGHTA and CDR2 as FQGNSA. CDR3 residues: CASSHPGGGKETQYF. In DNA form, the CDR3 reads TGTGCCAGCAGCCACCCGGGTGGCGGGAAAGAGACCCAGTACTTC.

V usage is TRBV28 and J usage is TRBJ2-3; a weak D match, TRBD2 (6 bases). This CDR3 is built from 15 residues. Looked up from germline, CDR1 is MDHEN and CDR2 is SYDVKM. Trimming cost V 8 bases and J 4 bases, with 19 bases left between them. The CDR3 DNA reads as TGTGCCAGCTTAATGGGACTGCGACAGTCAGATACGCAGTATTTT. This encodes CASLMGLRQSDTQYF.

Note on this clone: The same CDR3 arises from other DNA sequences in this sample as well. CDR3 loop: CASSLGGISYEQYF. The CDR3 nucleotides are TGTGCCAGCAGTTTGGGGGGGATATCCTACGAGCAGTACTTC. The genes are TRBV27 and TRBJ2-7; 7 bases align to TRBD2. Trimming removed 3 bases from V and 1 base from J; junction bases left unmatched: 3. The CDR3 length is 14 residues. Germline assignment: CDR1 MNHEY and CDR2 SMNVEV (reference sequence).

The chain combines TRBV29-1 with TRBJ2-4, with TRBD2 as a possible D gene (6 bases). The germline CDR1 and CDR2 sequences are SQVTM and ANQGSEA. This CDR3 has 10 amino acids. V was clipped by 6 bases and J by 10 bases, with 10 bases between them. The DNA of the CDR3 is TGCAGCGTCGACGGGGGAATTCAGTACTTC. Protein: CSVDGGIQYF.

The chain is built from TRBV4-1 and TRBJ2-3; no clear D gene. V was cut by 2 bases and J by 0 bases, with 12 bases left in between. Per germline, CDR1 MGHRA and CDR2 YSYEKL. The CDR3 covers 16 residues. The CDR3 nucleotides are TGCGCCAGCAGCCAAAGGGTCATAAGTAGCACAGATACGCAGTATTTT. It yields the protein CASSQRVISSTDTQYF.

The chain recombines TRBV25-1 with TRBJ2-4; 7 nucleotides agree with TRBD1. CDR1 is MGHDK and CDR2 is SYGVNS in the germline V gene. J was trimmed by 4 bases and V by 6 bases; bases with no gene match: 6. This CDR3 has 14 amino acids. The CDR3, as DNA: TGTGCCAGCAGGACGACAGGGACGAAAAACATTCAGTACTTC. This codes for CASRTTGTKNIQYF.

The genes are TRBV5-4 and TRBJ2-7; 8 nucleotides match TRBD1. The CDR3 loop spans 15 amino acids. V was clipped by 0 bases and J by 2 bases; unmatched bases: 4. Germline V gives CDR1 SGHNT, CDR2 YYREEE (reference sequence). The CDR3 protein is CASSLGQGSPYEQYF. In DNA form, the CDR3 reads TGTGCCAGCAGCTTGGGACAGGGGTCCCCCTACGAGCAGTACTTC.

This chain connects TRBV5-4 to TRBJ2-2, with a tentative D call TRBD2 (7 bases). V lost 4 bases to trimming and J lost 0 bases, with 13 bases between them. The CDR3 is made up of 16 amino acids. CDR1 SGHNT and CDR2 YYREEE come from the germline V gene (reference sequence). The CDR3: CASSSRGGANTGELFF. The DNA for the CDR3 is TGTGCCAGCAGCAGCCGCGGGGGCGCGAACACCGGGGAGCTGTTTTTT.

The CDR3: CASSFYTGVSSYEQYF. The CDR3 region has the DNA TGTGCCAGCAGCTTTTACACGGGAGTAAGTTCCTACGAGCAGTACTTC. The rearrangement links TRBV11-2 to TRBJ2-7, with D possibly being TRBD2 (6 bases). The CDR3 length is 16 residues. CDR1 SGHAT and CDR2 FQNNGV come from the germline V gene. Trimming removed 3 bases from V and 1 base from J, with 16 bases in between.

The chain links TRBV7-9 to TRBJ2-7; 11 bases are shared with TRBD1. Germline lookup yields CDR1 SEHNR and CDR2 FQNEAQ (reference sequence). The CDR3 runs 13 residues. The V gene end was trimmed by 6 bases and the J gene end by 3 bases; junction bases not matched to a gene: 1. CDR3 in DNA: TGTGCCAGCAGGGGGACAGGGGGCTACGAGCAGTACTTC. Translating it yields CASRGTGGYEQYF.

The CDR3 loop reads CASSFASGWDTNYEQYF. CDR3 sequence (DNA): TGTGCCAGTAGTTTCGCTTCCGGTTGGGATACTAATTACGAGCAGTACTTC. The genes are TRBV19 and TRBJ2-7; no clear D gene. The V gene lost 5 bases and the J gene lost 4 bases, with 24 bases spanning the gap. In germline, CDR1 is LNHDA, CDR2 SQIVND (reference sequence). The CDR3 is 17 residues long. The whole variable domain, remainder taken from reference TRBV19 and TRBJ2-7, is DGGITQSPKYLFRKEGQNVTLSCEQNLNHDAMYWYRQDPGQGLRLIYYSQIVNDFQKGDIAEGYSVSREKKESFPLTVTSAQKNPTAFYLCASSFASGWDTNYEQYFGPGTRLTVT.

The rearrangement joins TRBV29-1 to TRBJ2-3; 9 nucleotides line up with TRBD2. This CDR3 comprises 14 residues. Trimming cost V 3 bases and J 6 bases; bases outside gene matches: 7. Germline-derived CDR1 and CDR2 are SQVTM and ANQGSEA. CDR3 bases: TGCAGCGTTGACCTAGCGGGAATAGATGATACGCAGTATTTT. It specifies CSVDLAGIDDTQYF.

The table lists this clone with a count of one. V is TRBV2 and J is TRBJ1-1, with 8 bases fitting TRBD1. The trim removed 2 bases at V and 5 bases at J, leaving 7 bases unmatched. This CDR3 comprises 15 residues. Germline V gene data show CDR1 as SNHLY and CDR2 as FYNNEI. The CDR3 is CASSEWQGAVTEAFF. The CDR3 DNA is TGTGCCAGCAGTGAATGGCAGGGGGCGGTTACTGAAGCTTTCTTT.

The chain uses TRBV28 and TRBJ2-1; D may be TRBD1 (5 bases). The germline V gene encodes CDR1 MDHEN and CDR2 SYDVKM. Trimming left V 6 bases short and J 7 bases short, with 13 bases between. CDR3 size: 13 residues. The CDR3 sequence: CASRPRDANEQFF. In DNA form, the CDR3 reads TGTGCCAGCAGACCCAGGGATGCTAATGAGCAGTTCTTC.

This chain connects TRBV7-1 to TRBJ1-1, with 11 bases aligning to TRBD1. TRBV7-1 falls under the ORF class, with uncertain function. The V gene end was trimmed by 5 bases and the J gene end by 3 bases; junction bases not matched to a gene: 5. The CDR3 spans 15 residues. The CDR3 loop is CASSAWTGGDTEAFF. DNA for the CDR3: TGTGCCAGCAGCGCCTGGACAGGGGGCGACACTGAAGCTTTCTTT.

The chain is built from TRBV14 and TRBJ2-7, with 8 bases matching TRBD1. Germline CDR1 is SGHDN and CDR2 is FVKESK. The length of the CDR3 is 15 residues. Trimming cost V 1 base and J 1 base; bases outside gene matches: 3. CDR3 coding DNA: TGTGCCAGCAGCCAAGGGTACAGGGGGTCCTACGAGCAGTACTTC. It encodes CASSQGYRGSYEQYF.

On this clone: One junction end does not reproduce the germline sequence, and a read error may be involved. The gene calls are TRBV27 and TRBJ2-7; 7 bases agree with TRBD2. CDR3 size: 16 residues. Germline V gene sequence: CDR1 MNHEY, CDR2 SMNVEV (reference sequence). CDR3 sequence (DNA): TGTGCCAGCAGTTTATCGTCGGGAGACTGGGACTACAAGCAGTACTTC. Residues: CASSLSSGDWDYKQYF.

The V gene is TRBV28, the J gene TRBJ1-4; D gene ambiguous. The CDR3 is 17 amino acids. V lost 5 bases and J lost 0, with 16 bases in between. Germline CDR1 and CDR2: MDHEN and SYDVKM. The CDR3 is CASSRSFGGTTNEKLFF. The CDR3, as DNA: TGTGCCAGCAGTCGCTCCTTCGGCGGTACAACTAATGAAAAACTGTTTTTT.

This chain joins TRBV7-9 and TRBJ2-2; TRBD2 agrees at 8 bases. The ends lost 0 bases at V and 3 bases at J; junction bases unmatched: 3. This CDR3 is 16 amino acids long. Germline V gives CDR1 SEHNR, CDR2 FQNEAQ (reference sequence). CDR3 nucleotide sequence: TGTGCCAGCAGCTTAGCGAGCGGGAGTTACACCGGGGAGCTGTTTTTT. Its protein is CASSLASGSYTGELFF. The full variable domain, completed using reference TRBV7-9 and TRBJ2-2, is DTGVSQNPRHKITKRGQNVTFRCDPISEHNRLYWYRQTLGQGPEFLTYFQNEAQLEKSRLLSDRFSAERPKGSFSTLEIQRTEQGDSAMYLCASSLASGSYTGELFFGEGSRLTVL.

This sequence joins TRBV19 and TRBJ1-1, with TRBD1 as a possible D gene (5 bases). This CDR3 is built from 13 residues. Trimming shortened V by 8 bases and J by 1 base, and 11 bases separated the two germline ends. CDR1 is LNHDA and CDR2 is SQIVND in the germline V gene (reference sequence). CDR3 nucleotides: TGTGCCAGTCACGTTGGGGGGAACACTGAAGCTTTCTTT. Encoded protein: CASHVGGNTEAFF.

This chain uses TRBV6-6 with TRBJ2-1, with TRBD2 identical over 10 bases. Looked up from germline, CDR1 is MNHNY and CDR2 is SVGAGI (reference sequence). The CDR3 is 16 residues long. J lost 3 bases, V lost 4 bases, and 6 bases had no gene match. The CDR3: CASSSSSGSHYNEQFF. The CDR3 DNA is TGTGCCAGCAGTTCATCTAGCGGGAGTCACTACAATGAGCAGTTCTTC.

The chain uses TRBV25-1 and TRBJ1-2; 9 bases line up with TRBD1. The CDR3 is 14 amino acids. Trimming removed 6 bases from V and 6 bases from J; junction bases left unmatched: 8. CDR1 and CDR2 from the germline V gene are MGHDK and SYGVNS. CDR3 sequence: CASSPGQGGDGYTF. The CDR3 DNA follows: TGTGCCAGCAGCCCGGGACAGGGAGGGGATGGCTACACCTTC.